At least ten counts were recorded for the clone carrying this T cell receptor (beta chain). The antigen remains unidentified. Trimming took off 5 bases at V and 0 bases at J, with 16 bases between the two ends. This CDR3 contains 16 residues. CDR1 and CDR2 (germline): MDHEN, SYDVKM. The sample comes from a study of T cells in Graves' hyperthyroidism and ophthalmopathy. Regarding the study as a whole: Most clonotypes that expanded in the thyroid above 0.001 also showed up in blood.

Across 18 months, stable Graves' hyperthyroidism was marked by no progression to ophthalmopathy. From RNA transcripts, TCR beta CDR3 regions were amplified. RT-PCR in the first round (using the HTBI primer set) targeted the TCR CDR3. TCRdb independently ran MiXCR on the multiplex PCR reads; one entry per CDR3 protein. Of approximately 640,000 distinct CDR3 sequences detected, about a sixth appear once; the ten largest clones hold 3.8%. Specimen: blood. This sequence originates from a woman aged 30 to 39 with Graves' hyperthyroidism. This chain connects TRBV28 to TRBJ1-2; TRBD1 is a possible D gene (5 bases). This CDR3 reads CASSPSPPTANYGYTF. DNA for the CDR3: TGTGCCAGCAGTCCTTCCCCCCCGACAGCTAACTATGGCTACACCTTC.